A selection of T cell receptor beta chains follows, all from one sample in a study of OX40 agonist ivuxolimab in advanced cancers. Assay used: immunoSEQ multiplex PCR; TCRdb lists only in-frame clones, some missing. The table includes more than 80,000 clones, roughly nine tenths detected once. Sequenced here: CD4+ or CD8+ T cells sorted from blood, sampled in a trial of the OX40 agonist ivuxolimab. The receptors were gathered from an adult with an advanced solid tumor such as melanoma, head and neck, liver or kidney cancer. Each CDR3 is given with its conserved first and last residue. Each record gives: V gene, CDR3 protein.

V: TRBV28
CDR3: CATGERAPYEQYF

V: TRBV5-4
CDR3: CASSQRQGPSYNEQFF

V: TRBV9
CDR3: CASSVTSGFSTDTQYF

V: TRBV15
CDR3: CATQQGTQETQYF

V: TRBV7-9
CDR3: CASSPGLADTGELFF

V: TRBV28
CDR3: CASSKGLAGIISEYF

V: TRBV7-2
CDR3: CASSLVRLAGGRETQYF

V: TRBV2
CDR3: CASSIGQGTGANVLTF

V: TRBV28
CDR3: CASSFPRQGSPLHF

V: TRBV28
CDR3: CASSLGPPSSYEQYF

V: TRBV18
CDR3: CASSPDLSGSYEQYF

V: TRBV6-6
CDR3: CASSPTVSEQYF

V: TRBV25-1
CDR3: CASSDFKSNLPSYNEQFF

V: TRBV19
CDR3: CASTLTTGPYGYTF

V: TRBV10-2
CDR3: CASRPSLADTQYF

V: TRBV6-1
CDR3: CASSEANQPQHF

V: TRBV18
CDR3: CASSPGETQYF

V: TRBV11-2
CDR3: CASSRQGAYEQYF

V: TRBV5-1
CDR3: CASSLESGPVNEQYF

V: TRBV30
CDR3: CAWSPGQRVSGNTIYF

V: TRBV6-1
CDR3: CASSRTSGISNEQFF

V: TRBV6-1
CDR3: CASSGLWTGGVNTEAFF

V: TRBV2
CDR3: CASALLYGIQETQYF

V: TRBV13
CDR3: CASRFAGLFTDTQYF

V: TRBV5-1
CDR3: CASSSALRYEQYF

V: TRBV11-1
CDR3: CASSLLAGMRETQYF

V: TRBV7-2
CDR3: CASSFYPVGAGELFF

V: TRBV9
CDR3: CASSRIKNEQFF

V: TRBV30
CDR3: CAESRGNRPGQPEAFF

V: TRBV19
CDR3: CASAGTENGYTF

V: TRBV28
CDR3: CASSPPGQGSTDTQYF

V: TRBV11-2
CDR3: CASSPWASRAYEQYF

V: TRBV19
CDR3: CASSTNRGETQYF

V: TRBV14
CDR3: CASGYRDYSYEQYF

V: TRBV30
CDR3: CAWSGQGSQPQHF

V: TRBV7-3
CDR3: CASSLSGLADTQYF

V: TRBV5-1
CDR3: CASSLDRTNTEAFF

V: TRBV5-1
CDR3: CASSFFGGGTDTQYF

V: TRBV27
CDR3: CASRLIAGGLRTDTQYF

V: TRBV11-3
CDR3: CASSLLSRGGEKLFF

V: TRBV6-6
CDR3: CASSSLHRNEQYF

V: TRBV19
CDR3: CASSSGTGGLPKQFF

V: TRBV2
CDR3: CASSMLRAGSGANVLTF

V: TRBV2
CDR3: CASSFSFSSGRNEQFF